Below, one TCR beta chain is given with its context. This specimen belongs to a study of blood T cell repertoires in COVID-19. CDR1 is MGHRA, CDR2 YSYEKL, per germline. Trimming removed 5 bases from V and 0 bases from J; junction bases left unmatched: 6. The CDR3 covers 16 residues. Assay used: immunoSEQ multiplex PCR; TCRdb lists only in-frame clones, some missing. Counted here are about 190,000 clones, about nine tenths occurring once; the ten biggest clones make up about 6.7%. Material: peripheral blood. The TCR was taken from a man aged 40-50 years with acute or convalescent COVID-19. The chain is built from TRBV4-1 and TRBJ2-3; 9 nucleotides match TRBD2. CDR3 region: CASSAGLALSTDTQYF. The CDR3 nucleotides read TGCGCCAGCAGCGCCGGACTAGCGCTGAGCACAGATACGCAGTATTTT.